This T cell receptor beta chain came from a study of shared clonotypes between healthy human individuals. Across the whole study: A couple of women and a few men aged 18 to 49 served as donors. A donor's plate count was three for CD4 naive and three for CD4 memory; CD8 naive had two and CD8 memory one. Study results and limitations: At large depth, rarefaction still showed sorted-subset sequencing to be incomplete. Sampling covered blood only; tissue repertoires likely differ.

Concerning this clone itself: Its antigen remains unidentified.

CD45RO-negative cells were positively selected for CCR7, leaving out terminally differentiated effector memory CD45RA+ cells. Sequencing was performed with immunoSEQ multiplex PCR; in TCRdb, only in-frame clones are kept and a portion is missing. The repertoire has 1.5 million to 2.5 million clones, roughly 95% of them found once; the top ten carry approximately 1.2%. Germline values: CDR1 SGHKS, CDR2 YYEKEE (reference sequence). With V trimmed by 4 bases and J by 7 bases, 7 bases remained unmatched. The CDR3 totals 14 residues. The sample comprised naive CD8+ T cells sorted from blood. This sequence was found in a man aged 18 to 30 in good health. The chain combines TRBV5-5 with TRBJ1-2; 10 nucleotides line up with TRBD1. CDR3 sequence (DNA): TGTGCCAGCAGCCCCGGGACAGGGGTTAGTGGCTACACCTTC. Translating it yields CASSPGTGVSGYTF.